This note documents a single T cell receptor beta chain sequence. Its antigen is still unknown. The sample belongs to a study of graft-versus-host responses after intestinal transplantation. The repertoire was sequenced with immunoSEQ multiplex PCR; TCRdb's copy has only in-frame clones and lacks some. This sample has 95,000 to 110,000 clones, with roughly 87% found just once. Sequenced here: unstimulated CD4+ T cells sorted from spleen or lymph node cells, sampled before intestinal transplant. The sequence was collected from a human donor who received an intestinal transplant.

The CDR3 DNA is TGCGCCAGCAGCTTCGAAGGCGAGCAGTACTTC. This encodes CASSFEGEQYF. The chain joins TRBV5-1 to TRBJ2-7; D gene ambiguous. The CDR3 sequence is 11 residues long. Germline V CDR1 and CDR2: SGHRS, YFSETQ. V shed 2 bases and J shed 6 bases, with 6 bases lying between them.